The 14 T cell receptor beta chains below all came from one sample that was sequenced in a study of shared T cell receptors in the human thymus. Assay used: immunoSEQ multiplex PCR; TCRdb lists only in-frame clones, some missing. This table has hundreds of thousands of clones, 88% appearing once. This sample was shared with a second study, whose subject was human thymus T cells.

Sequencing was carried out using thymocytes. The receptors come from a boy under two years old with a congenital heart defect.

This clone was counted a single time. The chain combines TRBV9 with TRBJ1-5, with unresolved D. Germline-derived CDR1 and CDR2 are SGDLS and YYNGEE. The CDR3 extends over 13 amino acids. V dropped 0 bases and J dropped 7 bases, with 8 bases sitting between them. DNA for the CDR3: TGTGCCAGCAGCGTAGCTGGTGAGCAGCCCCAGCATTTT. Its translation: CASSVAGEQPQHF.

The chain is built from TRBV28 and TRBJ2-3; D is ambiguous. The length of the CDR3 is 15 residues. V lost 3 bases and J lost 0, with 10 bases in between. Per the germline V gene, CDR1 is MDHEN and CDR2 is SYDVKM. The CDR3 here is CASSFVRPSTDTQYF. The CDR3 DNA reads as TGTGCCAGCAGTTTTGTGAGGCCGAGCACAGATACGCAGTATTTT.

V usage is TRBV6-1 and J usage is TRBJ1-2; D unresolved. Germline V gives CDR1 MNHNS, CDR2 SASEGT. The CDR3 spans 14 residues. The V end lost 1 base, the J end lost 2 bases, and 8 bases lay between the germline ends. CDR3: CASSEETPNYGYTF. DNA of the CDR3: TGTGCCAGCAGTGAAGAAACACCGAACTATGGCTACACCTTC.

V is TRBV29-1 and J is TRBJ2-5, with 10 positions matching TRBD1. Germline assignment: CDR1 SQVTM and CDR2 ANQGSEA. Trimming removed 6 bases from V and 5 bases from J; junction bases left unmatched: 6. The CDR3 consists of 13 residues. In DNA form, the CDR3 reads TGCAGCGTCGAGACAGGGGGCACGGAGACCCAGTACTTC. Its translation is CSVETGGTETQYF.

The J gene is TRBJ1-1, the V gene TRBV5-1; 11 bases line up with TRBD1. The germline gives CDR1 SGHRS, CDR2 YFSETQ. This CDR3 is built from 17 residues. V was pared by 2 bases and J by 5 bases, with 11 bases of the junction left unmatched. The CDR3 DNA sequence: TGCGCCAGCAGCTTAGAGGACAGGGGGCCATGGAGAACTGAAGCTTTCTTT. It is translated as CASSLEDRGPWRTEAFF.

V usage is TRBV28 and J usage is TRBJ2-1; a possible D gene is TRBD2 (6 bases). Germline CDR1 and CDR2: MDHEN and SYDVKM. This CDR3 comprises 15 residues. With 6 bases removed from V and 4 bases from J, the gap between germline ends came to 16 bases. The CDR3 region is CASRYRLGVYNEQFF. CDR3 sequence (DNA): TGTGCCAGCAGGTATAGACTAGGGGTATACAATGAGCAGTTCTTC.

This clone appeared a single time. Here the CDR3 DNA reads TGCGCCAGCAGCCAAGAGGGCCTAGCGGGAGTCTCCTACGAGCAGTACTTC. It specifies CASSQEGLAGVSYEQYF. V usage is TRBV4-1 and J usage is TRBJ2-7, with 10 bases lining up with TRBD2. Trimming took 0 bases from V and 0 from J; bases not matched to a gene: 5. CDR3 length: 17 amino acids. The germline V gene has CDR1 MGHRA and CDR2 YSYEKL.

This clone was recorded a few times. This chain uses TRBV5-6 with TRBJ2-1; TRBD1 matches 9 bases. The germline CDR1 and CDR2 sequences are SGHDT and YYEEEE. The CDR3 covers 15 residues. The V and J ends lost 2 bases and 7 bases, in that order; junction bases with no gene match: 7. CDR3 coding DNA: TGTGCCAGCAGCTTTACACAGGGGGCGCGGAATGAGCAGTTCTTC. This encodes CASSFTQGARNEQFF.

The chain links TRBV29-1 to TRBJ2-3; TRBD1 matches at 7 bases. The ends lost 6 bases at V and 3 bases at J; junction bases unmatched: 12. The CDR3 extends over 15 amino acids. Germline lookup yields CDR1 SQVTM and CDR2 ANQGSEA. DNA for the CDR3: TGCAGCGTCTGCACGACAGGGTTAGGAACAGATACGCAGTATTTT. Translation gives CSVCTTGLGTDTQYF.

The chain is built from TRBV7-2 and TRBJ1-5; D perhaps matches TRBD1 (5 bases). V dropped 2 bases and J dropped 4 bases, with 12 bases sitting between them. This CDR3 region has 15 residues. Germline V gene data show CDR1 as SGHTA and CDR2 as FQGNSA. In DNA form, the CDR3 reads TGTGCCAGCAGCTTAAGGTGGGGCGGAAATCAGCCCCAGCATTTT. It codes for CASSLRWGGNQPQHF.

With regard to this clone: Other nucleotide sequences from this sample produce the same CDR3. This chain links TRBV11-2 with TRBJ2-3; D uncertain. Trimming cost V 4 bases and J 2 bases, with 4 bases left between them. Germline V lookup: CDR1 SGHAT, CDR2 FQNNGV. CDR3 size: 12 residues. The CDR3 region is CASSSLTDTQYF. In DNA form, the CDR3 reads TGTGCCAGCAGCTCTCTCACAGATACGCAGTATTTT.

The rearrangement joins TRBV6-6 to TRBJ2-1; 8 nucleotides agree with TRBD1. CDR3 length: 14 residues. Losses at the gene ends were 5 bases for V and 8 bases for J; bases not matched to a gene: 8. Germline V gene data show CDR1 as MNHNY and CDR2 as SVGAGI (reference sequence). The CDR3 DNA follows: TGTGCCAGCAGTCGGACAGGGACCCCCGATGAGCAGTTCTTC. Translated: CASSRTGTPDEQFF.

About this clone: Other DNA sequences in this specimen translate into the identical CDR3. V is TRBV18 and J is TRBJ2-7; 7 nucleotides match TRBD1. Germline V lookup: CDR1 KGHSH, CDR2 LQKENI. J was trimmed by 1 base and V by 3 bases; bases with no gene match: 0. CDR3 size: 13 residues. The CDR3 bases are TGTGCCAGCTCACCGGGACAGTCCTACGAGCAGTACTTC. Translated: CASSPGQSYEQYF.

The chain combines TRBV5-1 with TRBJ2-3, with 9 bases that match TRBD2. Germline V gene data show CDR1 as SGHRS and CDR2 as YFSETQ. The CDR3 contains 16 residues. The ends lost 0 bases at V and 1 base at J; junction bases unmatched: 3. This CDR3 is CASSLVSSGGTDTQYF. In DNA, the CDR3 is TGCGCCAGCAGCTTGGTATCTAGCGGGGGCACAGATACGCAGTATTTT.